A selection of T cell receptor beta chains follows, all from one sample in a study of shared clonotypes between healthy human individuals. Some clones are missing from TCRdb's copy, which holds only in-frame ones; the method was immunoSEQ multiplex PCR. The table shows about 2.2 million clones, with around 93% occurring only once. Sequences were obtained from naive CD8+ T cells from PBMCs. The receptor set was obtained from a man aged 18 to 30 in good health. Some clones in this sample may be carry-over from other donors' samples. Each CDR3 is given with its conserved first and last residue. D genes are given only for firm matches. Some rows have no size entry. The others give once, few or many, or a class for an expanded clone.

len: 16; j_gene: TRBJ1-1; v_gene: TRBV28; abundance: .; d_gene: TRBD1; CDR3aa: CASSPTSTGWDTEAFF; CDR3nt: TGTGCCAGCAGTCCAACCTCGACAGGGTGGGACACTGAAGCTTTCTTT
len: 13; j_gene: TRBJ2-3; v_gene: TRBV9; abundance: once; d_gene: TRBD2; CDR3aa: CASSVRSGDTQYF; CDR3nt: TGTGCCAGCAGCGTACGTAGCGGGGATACGCAGTATTTT
len: 11; j_gene: TRBJ1-1; v_gene: TRBV25-1; abundance: .; d_gene: .; CDR3aa: CASILGTEAFF; CDR3nt: TGTGCCAGCATTCTAGGGACTGAAGCTTTCTTT
len: 17; j_gene: TRBJ2-2; v_gene: TRBV27; abundance: .; d_gene: TRBD2; CDR3aa: CASGHWAGTSQTGELFF; CDR3nt: TGTGCCAGCGGACATTGGGCTGGGACTAGTCAGACCGGGGAGCTGTTTTTT
len: 14; j_gene: TRBJ2-1; v_gene: TRBV6-5; abundance: .; d_gene: .; CDR3aa: CASLKSGSHNEQFF; CDR3nt: TGTGCCAGTCTAAAGTCAGGGTCCCACAATGAGCAGTTCTTC
len: 15; j_gene: TRBJ2-7; v_gene: TRBV9; abundance: .; d_gene: .; CDR3aa: CASSVDGGPSYEQYF; CDR3nt: TGTGCCAGCAGCGTAGACGGGGGCCCCTCCTACGAGCAGTACTTC
len: 13; j_gene: TRBJ2-7; v_gene: TRBV27; abundance: .; d_gene: .; CDR3aa: CASSFGVTYEQYF; CDR3nt: TGTGCCAGCAGTTTTGGAGTAACCTACGAGCAGTACTTC
len: 17; j_gene: TRBJ2-5; v_gene: TRBV5-1; abundance: .; d_gene: TRBD2; CDR3aa: CASSLGPRLAGEETQYF; CDR3nt: TGCGCCAGCAGCTTGGGCCCCAGGCTAGCGGGAGAAGAGACCCAGTACTTC
len: 12; j_gene: TRBJ2-3; v_gene: TRBV29-1; abundance: .; d_gene: .; CDR3aa: CTGADDTDTQYF; CDR3nt: TGCACCGGAGCGGATGACACAGATACGCAGTATTTT
len: 15; j_gene: TRBJ1-5; v_gene: TRBV6-5; abundance: .; d_gene: .; CDR3aa: CASSPTGFSNQPQHF; CDR3nt: TGTGCCAGCAGTCCTACAGGGTTCAGCAATCAGCCCCAGCATTTT
len: 16; j_gene: TRBJ2-7; v_gene: TRBV27; abundance: .; d_gene: .; CDR3aa: CASSLTGVDLNYEQYF; CDR3nt: TGTGCCAGCAGTTTAACCGGTGTAGACTTAAACTACGAGCAGTACTTC
len: 13; j_gene: TRBJ2-1; v_gene: TRBV27; abundance: few; d_gene: .; CDR3aa: CASSLGQYNEQFF; CDR3nt: TGTGCCAGCAGTTTGGGGCAGTACAATGAGCAGTTCTTC
len: 15; j_gene: TRBJ2-7; v_gene: TRBV9; abundance: .; d_gene: TRBD2; CDR3aa: CASSPGGGQNYEQYF; CDR3nt: TGTGCCAGCAGCCCCGGGGGGGGACAAAATTACGAGCAGTACTTC
len: 16; j_gene: TRBJ2-5; v_gene: TRBV10-3; abundance: .; d_gene: .; CDR3aa: CAISDRGGGGRETQYF; CDR3nt: TGTGCCATCAGTGATCGGGGCGGTGGGGGTCGGGAGACCCAGTACTTC
len: 18; j_gene: TRBJ2-7; v_gene: TRBV15; abundance: .; d_gene: TRBD1; CDR3aa: CATSFRDRATSFVSEQYF; CDR3nt: TGTGCCACCAGCTTCCGGGACAGGGCAACTTCTTTCGTCAGCGAGCAGTACTTC
len: 16; j_gene: TRBJ2-1; v_gene: TRBV2; abundance: .; d_gene: .; CDR3aa: CAILPGPPGPYNEQFF; CDR3nt: TGTGCCATTCTCCCGGGACCGCCTGGGCCTTACAATGAGCAGTTCTTC
len: 16; j_gene: TRBJ2-1; v_gene: TRBV6-5; abundance: .; d_gene: TRBD2; CDR3aa: CASSFPTSGSYNEQFF; CDR3nt: TGTGCCAGCAGTTTCCCCACTAGCGGGAGCTACAATGAGCAGTTCTTC
len: 13; j_gene: TRBJ2-7; v_gene: TRBV9; abundance: .; d_gene: .; CDR3aa: CASSPPSSYEQYF; CDR3nt: TGTGCCAGCAGCCCACCCAGCTCCTACGAGCAGTACTTC
len: 14; j_gene: TRBJ2-5; v_gene: TRBV4-2; abundance: once; d_gene: .; CDR3aa: CASSQVTGRETQYF; CDR3nt: TGTGCCAGCAGCCAAGTTACGGGGCGAGAGACCCAGTACTTC
len: 13; j_gene: TRBJ2-1; v_gene: TRBV19; abundance: .; d_gene: .; CDR3aa: CASSIDLDNEQFF; CDR3nt: TGTGCCAGTAGTATAGATCTGGACAATGAGCAGTTCTTC
len: 15; j_gene: TRBJ2-7; v_gene: TRBV7-8; abundance: .; d_gene: TRBD2; CDR3aa: CASSPASGLIYEQYF; CDR3nt: TGTGCCAGCAGCCCAGCTAGCGGGTTGATCTACGAGCAGTACTTC
len: 15; j_gene: TRBJ2-5; v_gene: TRBV5-4; abundance: .; d_gene: TRBD1; CDR3aa: CASSPGTGGIETQYF; CDR3nt: TGTGCCAGCAGCCCCGGGACAGGGGGCATTGAGACCCAGTACTTC
len: 15; j_gene: TRBJ2-1; v_gene: TRBV27; abundance: .; d_gene: .; CDR3aa: CASSPGDITYNEQFF; CDR3nt: TGTGCCAGCAGTCCCGGGGACATCACCTACAATGAGCAGTTCTTC
len: 15; j_gene: TRBJ2-2; v_gene: TRBV15; abundance: .; d_gene: .; CDR3aa: CATSPLATGARELFF; CDR3nt: TGTGCCACCAGCCCCCTCGCCACAGGTGCCAGGGAGCTGTTTTTT
len: 12; j_gene: TRBJ2-7; v_gene: TRBV29-1; abundance: .; d_gene: .; CDR3aa: CSVVVSHYEQYF; CDR3nt: TGCAGCGTTGTAGTCAGCCACTACGAGCAGTACTTC
len: 12; j_gene: TRBJ2-7; v_gene: TRBV5-1; abundance: .; d_gene: .; CDR3aa: CASSLGSREQYF; CDR3nt: TGCGCCAGCAGCTTGGGGTCGCGAGAGCAGTACTTC
len: 13; j_gene: TRBJ2-3; v_gene: TRBV28; abundance: .; d_gene: .; CDR3aa: CASSFGGPDTQYF; CDR3nt: TGTGCCAGCAGTTTTGGGGGCCCAGATACGCAGTATTTT
len: 20; j_gene: TRBJ2-6; v_gene: TRBV21-1; abundance: .; d_gene: .; CDR3aa: CASSKGLRARPVSGANVLTF; CDR3nt: TGTGCCAGCAGCAAAGGTTTGAGGGCTCGGCCGGTCTCTGGGGCCAACGTCCTGACTTTC
len: 14; j_gene: TRBJ2-1; v_gene: TRBV7-2; abundance: .; d_gene: .; CDR3aa: CASSPAILGNEQFF; CDR3nt: TGTGCCAGCAGCCCTGCTATCCTTGGGAATGAGCAGTTCTTC
len: 14; j_gene: TRBJ2-7; v_gene: TRBV28; abundance: .; d_gene: .; CDR3aa: CASSLRPKGLEQYF; CDR3nt: TGTGCCAGCAGTTTACGCCCCAAGGGGTTGGAGCAGTACTTC
len: 14; j_gene: TRBJ2-1; v_gene: TRBV18; abundance: .; d_gene: TRBD2; CDR3aa: CASSPSGSVNEQFF; CDR3nt: TGTGCCAGCTCACCTAGCGGGAGTGTCAATGAGCAGTTCTTC
len: 13; j_gene: TRBJ2-1; v_gene: TRBV29-1; abundance: .; d_gene: .; CDR3aa: CSVDRVGLGEQFF; CDR3nt: TGCAGCGTTGATCGGGTGGGCCTCGGGGAGCAGTTCTTC
len: 13; j_gene: TRBJ1-1; v_gene: TRBV9; abundance: few; d_gene: .; CDR3aa: CASSPLGNTEAFF; CDR3nt: TGTGCCAGCAGCCCATTAGGGAACACTGAAGCTTTCTTT
len: 14; j_gene: TRBJ2-7; v_gene: TRBV27; abundance: .; d_gene: .; CDR3aa: CASSYRDRSYEQYF; CDR3nt: TGTGCCAGCAGTTATAGGGACCGCTCCTACGAGCAGTACTTC
len: 15; j_gene: TRBJ2-4; v_gene: TRBV6-4; abundance: .; d_gene: .; CDR3aa: CASPRGILAKNIQYF; CDR3nt: TGTGCCAGCCCACGGGGGATTCTAGCCAAAAACATTCAGTACTTC
len: 15; j_gene: TRBJ2-5; v_gene: TRBV14; abundance: once; d_gene: TRBD2; CDR3aa: CASSLKLARSETQYF; CDR3nt: TGTGCCAGCAGCTTAAAACTAGCGAGATCAGAGACCCAGTACTTC
len: 18; j_gene: TRBJ2-1; v_gene: TRBV15; abundance: .; d_gene: TRBD2; CDR3aa: CATSRDRGLAGAGNEQFF; CDR3nt: TGTGCCACCAGCAGAGACCGGGGACTAGCGGGAGCGGGGAATGAGCAGTTCTTC
len: 15; j_gene: TRBJ1-4; v_gene: TRBV9; abundance: .; d_gene: TRBD1; CDR3aa: CASSAGPGQGRPGEF; CDR3nt: TGTGCCAGCAGCGCTGGACCGGGACAGGGTCGCCCTGGGGAATTC
len: 10; j_gene: TRBJ2-1; v_gene: TRBV29-1; abundance: .; d_gene: .; CDR3aa: CSVGAGEQFF; CDR3nt: TGCAGCGTTGGAGCGGGTGAGCAGTTCTTC
len: 14; j_gene: TRBJ1-2; v_gene: TRBV5-4; abundance: .; d_gene: .; CDR3aa: CASSPAVAYYGYTF; CDR3nt: TGTGCCAGCAGTCCTGCCGTAGCTTACTATGGCTACACCTTC
len: 16; j_gene: TRBJ2-5; v_gene: TRBV4-2; abundance: .; d_gene: .; CDR3aa: CASSQEALAEGETQYF; CDR3nt: TGTGCCAGCAGCCAAGAGGCCCTTGCGGAGGGGGAGACCCAGTACTTC
len: 14; j_gene: TRBJ2-6; v_gene: TRBV5-1; abundance: .; d_gene: .; CDR3aa: CASGPGPGANVLTF; CDR3nt: TGCGCCAGCGGGCCGGGTCCTGGGGCCAACGTCCTGACTTTC
len: 15; j_gene: TRBJ2-5; v_gene: TRBV7-6; abundance: .; d_gene: TRBD2; CDR3aa: CASSLELAVQETQYF; CDR3nt: TGTGCCAGCAGCTTAGAACTAGCGGTACAAGAGACCCAGTACTTC
len: 15; j_gene: TRBJ2-1; v_gene: TRBV30; abundance: .; d_gene: TRBD2; CDR3aa: CAWSVGAGGLDEQFF; CDR3nt: TGTGCCTGGAGTGTGGGGGCGGGAGGGCTGGATGAGCAGTTCTTC
len: 18; j_gene: TRBJ1-2; v_gene: TRBV4-1; abundance: .; d_gene: TRBD1; CDR3aa: CASSQGGWDRRGDYGYTF; CDR3nt: TGCGCCAGCAGCCAAGGAGGATGGGACAGGCGGGGTGACTATGGCTACACCTTC